A single sample gave rise to the 7 T cell receptor beta chains below, sequenced in a study of shared clonotypes between healthy human individuals. Sequencing used immunoSEQ multiplex PCR; TCRdb keeps in-frame clones, though not all of them. The top ten clones hold approximately 0.37% of a sample with some 2,500,000 clones, under 95% of them seen once. The material sequenced was naive CD4+ T cells from PBMCs. Subset indicated: CD45RA+ positively selected. The receptors derive from a man aged 18 to 30 in good health. Some clones in this sample may be carry-over from other donors' samples.

The V and J genes are TRBV5-6 and TRBJ2-1; no reliable D call. Per germline, CDR1 SGHDT and CDR2 YYEEEE. Trimming shortened V by 2 bases and J by 2 bases, and 5 bases separated the two germline ends. This CDR3 contains 13 residues. The CDR3 loop is CASSFDAYNEQFF. Written as DNA, the CDR3 is TGTGCCAGCAGCTTCGACGCCTACAATGAGCAGTTCTTC. Based on the CDR3 plus reference TRBV5-6 and TRBJ2-1, the full variable domain is DAGVTQSPTHLIKTRGQQVTLRCSPKSGHDTVSWYQQALGQGPQFIFQYYEEEERQRGNFPDRFSGHQFPNYSSELNVNALLLGDSALYLCASSFDAYNEQFFGPGTRLTVL.

This clone was recorded only once. V and J are TRBV5-1 and TRBJ1-2; D gene uncertain. The CDR3 is 15 amino acids. Trimming took 0 bases from V and 0 from J, leaving 9 bases between them. CDR1 is SGHRS, CDR2 YFSETQ, per germline. CDR3 DNA: TGCGCCAGCAGCTTGGATTCGGGTTCTAACTATGGCTACACCTTC. Protein sequence: CASSLDSGSNYGYTF.

The rearrangement uses TRBV28 and TRBJ1-1; D ambiguous. Trimming removed 5 bases at V and 4 bases at J, with 20 bases between. The CDR3 covers 16 residues. CDR1 and CDR2 (germline): MDHEN, SYDVKM. DNA for the CDR3: TGTGCCAGCAGTCTACCCACGACTGCCCTGGGCACTGAAGCTTTCTTT. It yields the protein CASSLPTTALGTEAFF.

The chain employs TRBV2 and TRBJ1-5; 8 bases align to TRBD1. This CDR3 has 14 amino acids. Losses at the gene ends were 4 bases for V and 6 bases for J; bases not matched to a gene: 5. Germline CDR1 reads SNHLY; CDR2 reads FYNNEI. The CDR3 sequence is CASSGTGWSQPQHF. Here the CDR3 DNA reads TGTGCCAGCAGTGGGACAGGGTGGAGTCAGCCCCAGCATTTT.

The gene calls are TRBV7-2 and TRBJ2-1; 8 nucleotides align to TRBD2. V was pared by 6 bases and J by 3 bases, with 10 bases of the junction left unmatched. CDR1 is SGHTA and CDR2 is FQGNSA in the germline V gene. There are 16 residues in the CDR3. CDR3 sequence (DNA): TGTGCCAGCAGGCGGCCGGGACTAGAACACTACAATGAGCAGTTCTTC. Translating it yields CASRRPGLEHYNEQFF.

The J gene is TRBJ1-2, the V gene TRBV10-1; a possible D gene is TRBD1 (6 bases). This CDR3 region has 11 residues. Per germline, CDR1 WNHNN and CDR2 SYGVQD (reference sequence). V lost 9 bases and J lost 6, with 11 bases in between. CDR3: CASRGQDGYTF. In DNA, the CDR3 is TGCGCCAGTCGGGGGCAGGATGGCTACACCTTC.

This chain's CDR3 is CASSDPIWGGTEAFF. The CDR3 region has the DNA TGTGCCAGCAGTGACCCTATTTGGGGAGGGACTGAAGCTTTCTTT. The V call is TRBV6-1, the J call TRBJ1-1; D call uncertain. The CDR3 spans 15 residues. CDR1 and CDR2 (germline): MNHNS, SASEGT. Trimming left V 3 bases short and J 5 bases short, with 16 bases between.